Listed below are T cell receptor beta chains from one sample, sequenced in a study of blood T cell repertoires in COVID-19. Sequencing used immunoSEQ multiplex PCR; TCRdb keeps in-frame clones, though not all of them. The data hold about 100,000 clones, with around 89% observed a single time. Sequenced input: peripheral blood. The receptors were sampled from a man aged 35 to 55 with active or convalescent COVID-19. Each CDR3 is given with its conserved first and last residue. The order of the fields is clone size, D gene, J gene, V gene, CDR3 protein, CDR3 DNA. A D gene is named only where the DNA matches it firmly. Rows may omit the clone size; those that give it use once, few, many or a size class.

.,TRBD1,TRBJ1-2,TRBV7-3,CASSAGQGGYTF,TGTGCCAGCAGCGCCGGACAGGGAGGGTACACCTTC
.,.,TRBJ1-2,TRBV3-1/TRBV3-2,CASRQGASNYGYTF,TGTGCCAGCAGGCAAGGTGCGTCTAACTATGGCTACACCTTC
.,TRBD1,TRBJ2-7,TRBV5-6,CASSLQGQGSISYEQYF,TGTGCCAGCAGCTTGCAAGGACAGGGGTCAATCTCCTACGAGCAGTACTTC
.,TRBD1,TRBJ2-1,TRBV11-3,CASSLRTGRTDNEQFF,TGTGCCAGCAGCCTAAGGACAGGGAGGACGGATAATGAGCAGTTCTTC
.,.,TRBJ2-1,TRBV5-4,CASTLVASASYNEQFF,TGTGCCAGCACCCTGGTGGCTAGCGCCTCCTACAATGAGCAGTTCTTC
.,.,TRBJ2-7,TRBV19,CASRSGSDEQYF,TGTGCCAGTAGATCAGGGTCGGACGAGCAGTACTTC
.,.,TRBJ2-7,TRBV4-1,CASSAPGGFYEQYF,TGCGCCAGCAGCGCGCCTGGGGGGTTCTACGAGCAGTACTTC
once,.,TRBJ1-1,TRBV11-3,CASSSRQNTEAFF,TGTGCCAGCAGCTCACGACAGAACACTGAAGCTTTCTTT
once,.,TRBJ1-5,TRBV19,CASGITGYNQPQHF,TGTGCCAGTGGTATAACCGGGTACAATCAGCCCCAGCATTTT
.,.,TRBJ2-1,TRBV25-1,CASQSGGAYNEQFF,TGTGCCAGCCAAAGCGGAGGGGCCTACAATGAGCAGTTCTTC
.,.,TRBJ1-6,TRBV5-1,CASSGGGGSNSPLHF,TGCGCCAGCAGCGGTGGGGGCGGCTCTAATTCACCCCTCCACTTT
once,.,TRBJ1-1,TRBV5-6,CASSLGVRETANTEAFF,TGTGCCAGCAGCTTGGGGGTACGGGAGACTGCGAACACTGAAGCTTTCTTT
.,TRBD2,TRBJ2-5,TRBV6-5,CASSYAGGIQETQYF,TGTGCCAGCAGTTACGCGGGGGGCATCCAAGAGACCCAGTACTTC
once,.,TRBJ2-5,TRBV19,CASSSTGVETQYF,TGTGCCAGTAGTAGTACAGGCGTAGAGACCCAGTACTTC
.,TRBD1,TRBJ2-1,TRBV7-8,CASSLARTGVSFF,TGTGCCAGCAGCTTAGCCCGGACAGGGGTTTCGTTCTTC
.,.,TRBJ1-2,TRBV2,CASRIRGYTF,TGTGCCAGCAGGATTCGGGGCTACACCTTC
.,TRBD2,TRBJ2-1,TRBV28,CASKKREGRYSRDEQFF,TGTGCCAGCAAGAAGCGGGAGGGCCGGTATTCTAGAGATGAGCAGTTCTTC
once,TRBD2,TRBJ2-3,TRBV3-1/TRBV3-2,CASSPTSGTDTQYF,TGTGCCAGCAGCCCCACTAGCGGAACAGATACGCAGTATTTT
.,.,TRBJ1-3,TRBV18,CASSPGGGSGNTIYF,TGTGCCAGCTCACCAGGAGGAGGGTCTGGAAACACCATATATTTT
once,.,TRBJ2-7,TRBV7-9,CASSFFQGNEQYF,TGTGCCAGCAGCTTTTTTCAGGGAAACGAGCAGTACTTC
.,TRBD2,TRBJ2-2,TRBV7-9,CASSWLAGGLAGELFF,TGTGCCAGCAGCTGGCTAGCGGGAGGTCTAGCCGGGGAGCTGTTTTTT
few,.,TRBJ2-1,TRBV19,CASSRVSSYNEQFF,TGTGCCAGTAGTCGAGTGAGCTCCTACAATGAGCAGTTCTTC
.,TRBD1,TRBJ2-5,TRBV5-1,CASSFGFFNRDSKETQYF,TGCGCCAGCAGCTTTGGCTTTTTTAACCGGGACAGCAAAGAGACCCAGTACTTC
.,.,TRBJ1-4,TRBV10-1,CASSATTSPNEKLFF,TGCGCCAGCAGTGCAACGACAAGTCCTAATGAAAAACTGTTTTTT
.,.,TRBJ2-7,TRBV7-9,CATPSAWGESYEQYF,TGTGCCACCCCGTCTGCTTGGGGGGAGTCCTACGAGCAGTACTTC
once,TRBD2,TRBJ2-1,TRBV28,CASTPATPGLAGGDFRNEQFF,TGTGCCAGCACACCTGCGACACCCGGCCTAGCGGGAGGGGATTTTCGCAATGAGCAGTTCTTC